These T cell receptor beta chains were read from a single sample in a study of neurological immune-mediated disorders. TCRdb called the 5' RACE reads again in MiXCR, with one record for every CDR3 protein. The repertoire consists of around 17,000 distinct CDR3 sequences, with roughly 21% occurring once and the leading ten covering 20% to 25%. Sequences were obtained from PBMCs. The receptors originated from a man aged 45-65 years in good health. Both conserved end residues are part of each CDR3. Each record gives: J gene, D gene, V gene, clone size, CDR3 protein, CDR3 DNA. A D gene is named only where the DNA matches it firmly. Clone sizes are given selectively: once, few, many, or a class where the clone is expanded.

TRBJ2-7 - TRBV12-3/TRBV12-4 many CASSLLALEQYF TGTGCCAGCAGTTTACTAGCACTCGAGCAGTACTTC
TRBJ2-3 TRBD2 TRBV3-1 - CASSKPRGLAGAGDTQYF TGTGCCAGCAGCAAACCCCGCGGACTAGCGGGAGCTGGAGATACGCAGTATTTT
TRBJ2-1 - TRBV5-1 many CASSLATGIEQFF TGCGCCAGCAGCTTGGCTACAGGGATAGAGCAGTTCTTC
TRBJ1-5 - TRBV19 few CASSDTGGYQPQHF TGTGCCAGTAGTGATACGGGGGGGTATCAGCCCCAGCATTTT
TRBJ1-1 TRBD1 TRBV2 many CASRNRGLAEAFF TGTGCCAGCAGAAACAGGGGGCTGGCTGAAGCTTTCTTT
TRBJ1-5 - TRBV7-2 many CASSHYNQPQHF TGTGCCAGCAGCCATTACAACCAGCCCCAGCATTTT
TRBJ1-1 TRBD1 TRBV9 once CASNTGGKAEAFF TGTGCCAGCAACACAGGGGGGAAGGCTGAAGCTTTCTTT
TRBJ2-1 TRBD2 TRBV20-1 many CSAASSGLGEYNEQFF TGCAGTGCTGCTAGCTCGGGACTAGGGGAATACAATGAGCAGTTCTTC
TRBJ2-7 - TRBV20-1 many CSAWTSSYEQYF TGCAGTGCTTGGACATCCTCCTACGAGCAGTACTTC
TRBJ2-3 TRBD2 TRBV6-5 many CASRPGSLAGTDTQYF TGTGCCAGCAGACCGGGATCCCTAGCGGGCACAGATACGCAGTATTTT
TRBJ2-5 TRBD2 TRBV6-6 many CASSSGTSGRAGGETQYF TGTGCCAGCAGTTCCGGGACTAGCGGGAGGGCCGGCGGCGAGACCCAGTACTTC
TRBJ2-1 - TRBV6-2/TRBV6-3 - CVSSDTGRHEQFF TGTGTCAGCAGTGACACAGGGAGGCATGAGCAGTTCTTC
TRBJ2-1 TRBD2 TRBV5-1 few CASSHGTTASAQFF TGCGCCAGCAGCCATGGGACTACGGCCTCTGCGCAGTTCTTC
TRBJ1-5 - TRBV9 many CASSGHGDGQPQHF TGTGCCAGCAGCGGTCATGGGGACGGTCAGCCCCAGCATTTT
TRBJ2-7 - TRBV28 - CASSLSVFSSYEQYF TGTGCCAGCAGTTTATCCGTCTTCAGCTCCTACGAGCAGTACTTC
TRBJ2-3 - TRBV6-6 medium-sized CASSVEARRNTDTQYF TGTGCCAGCAGTGTAGAGGCCCGCCGGAACACAGATACGCAGTATTTT
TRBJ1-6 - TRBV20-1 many CSASYPDRSPLHF TGCAGTGCTAGTTACCCAGACCGATCACCCCTCCACTTT
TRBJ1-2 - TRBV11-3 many CASSPSTPKPYGYTF TGTGCCAGCAGCCCCTCGACACCAAAGCCCTATGGCTACACCTTC
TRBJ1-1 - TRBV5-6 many CASSSSRLNTEAFF TGTGCCAGCAGCTCCTCGAGGCTGAACACTGAAGCTTTCTTT
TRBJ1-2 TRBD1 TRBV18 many CASQQGQGKGYTF TGTGCCAGCCAACAAGGACAGGGGAAAGGCTACACCTTC
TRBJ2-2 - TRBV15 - CATRGWAGELFF TGTGCCACCAGGGGGTGGGCCGGGGAGCTGTTTTTT
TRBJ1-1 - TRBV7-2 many CASSFVRADTEAFF TGTGCCAGCAGCTTCGTCAGGGCGGACACTGAAGCTTTCTTT
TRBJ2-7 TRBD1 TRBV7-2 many CASSRAGGYEQYF TGTGCCAGCAGCCGCGCAGGGGGCTACGAGCAGTACTTC
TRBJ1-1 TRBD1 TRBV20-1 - CSARAHSTGANTEAFF TGCAGTGCTAGAGCACACTCGACAGGGGCAAACACTGAAGCTTTCTTT
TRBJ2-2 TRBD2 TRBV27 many CASSLTSGVGGELFF TGTGCCAGCAGTTTGACTAGCGGGGTTGGCGGGGAGCTGTTTTTT
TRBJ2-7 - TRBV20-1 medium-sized CSARDGPSRYF TGCAGTGCTAGAGATGGGCCTAGCCGGTACTTC
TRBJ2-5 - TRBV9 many CASSVGLTGPFGETQYF TGTGCCAGCAGCGTCGGACTAACCGGCCCGTTTGGTGAGACCCAGTACTTC
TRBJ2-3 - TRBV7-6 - CASSLALTLGTDTQYF TGTGCCAGCAGCTTAGCACTTACCTTGGGGACAGATACGCAGTATTTT
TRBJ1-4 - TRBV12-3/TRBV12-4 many CASSFGAFNEKLFF TGTGCCAGCAGTTTCGGGGCCTTTAATGAAAAACTGTTTTTT
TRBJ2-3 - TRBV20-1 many CSATLDRSVLNSDTQYF TGCAGTGCCACCCTGGACAGATCGGTGCTGAATTCGGATACGCAGTATTTT
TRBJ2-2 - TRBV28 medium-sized CASSFTQNTGELFF TGTGCCAGCAGTTTTACGCAGAACACCGGGGAGCTGTTTTTT
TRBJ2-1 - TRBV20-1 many CSARPVGSRNEQFF TGCAGTGCTAGGCCCGTCGGGAGTCGAAATGAGCAGTTCTTC
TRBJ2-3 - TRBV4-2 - CASSWGGLTDTQYF TGTGCCAGCAGCTGGGGGGGGCTGACAGATACGCAGTATTTT
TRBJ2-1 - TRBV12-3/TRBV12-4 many CASSPLPRIPYNEQFF TGTGCCAGCAGTCCCCTTCCCAGGATACCCTACAATGAGCAGTTCTTC
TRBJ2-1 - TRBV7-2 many CASSLELNNEQFF TGTGCCAGCAGCTTAGAACTCAACAATGAGCAGTTCTTC
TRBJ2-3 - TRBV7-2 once CASSPRLTDTQYF TGTGCCAGCAGCCCGAGGCTCACAGATACGCAGTATTTT
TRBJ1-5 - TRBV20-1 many CSASPNYGSFSNQPQHF TGCAGTGCTAGCCCCAACTACGGGAGTTTTAGCAATCAGCCCCAGCATTTT
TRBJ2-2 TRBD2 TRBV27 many CASRAPGLAASGELFF TGTGCCAGCCGGGCACCGGGACTAGCGGCCTCCGGGGAGCTGTTTTTT
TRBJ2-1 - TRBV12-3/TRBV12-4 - CASSLSQGQFF TGTGCCAGCAGTTTATCTCAGGGGCAGTTCTTC
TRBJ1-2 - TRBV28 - CASRGVAVGYGYTF TGTGCCAGCAGGGGAGTGGCAGTTGGGTATGGCTACACCTTC
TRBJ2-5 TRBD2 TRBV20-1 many CSAAPLILAGQETQYF TGCAGTGCTGCCCCTCTAATTCTAGCGGGCCAAGAGACCCAGTACTTC
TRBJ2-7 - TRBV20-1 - CSASDGQPNEQYF TGCAGTGCTAGCGATGGCCAGCCCAACGAGCAGTACTTC
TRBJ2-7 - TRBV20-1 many CSARSMTDNYEQYF TGCAGTGCCCGAAGCATGACAGATAACTACGAGCAGTACTTC
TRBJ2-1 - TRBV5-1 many CASSFTINNEQFF TGCGCCAGCAGCTTCACTATAAACAATGAGCAGTTCTTC
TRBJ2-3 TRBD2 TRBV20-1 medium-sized CSASVRLAGVDTQYF TGCAGTGCTAGCGTGCGACTAGCGGGAGTAGATACGCAGTATTTT
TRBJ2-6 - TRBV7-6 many CASSRTADSGANVLTF TGTGCCAGCAGCCGAACGGCAGACTCTGGGGCCAACGTCCTGACTTTC
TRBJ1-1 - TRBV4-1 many CASSQLQGGGTEAFF TGCGCCAGCAGCCAGTTACAGGGTGGAGGCACTGAAGCTTTCTTT
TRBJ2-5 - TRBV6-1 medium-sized CASSQETQYF TGTGCCAGCAGCCAAGAGACCCAGTACTTC
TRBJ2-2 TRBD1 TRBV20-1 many CSARTGGAAGELFF TGCAGTGCTAGGACAGGGGGCGCCGCCGGGGAGCTGTTTTTT
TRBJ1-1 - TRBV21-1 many CASSKGPGDPGAFF TGTGCCAGCAGCAAGGGTCCCGGGGATCCTGGGGCTTTCTTT
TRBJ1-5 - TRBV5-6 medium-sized CASSLWQTYSNQPQHF TGTGCCAGCAGCTTGTGGCAGACGTATAGCAATCAGCCCCAGCATTTT
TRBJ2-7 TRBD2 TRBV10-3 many CAIRGQGLAGVPGYEQYF TGTGCCATCAGGGGACAGGGACTAGCGGGAGTGCCGGGCTACGAGCAGTACTTC
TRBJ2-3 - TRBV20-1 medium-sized CSARDSDGGEAYTDTQYF TGCAGTGCTAGAGATAGTGATGGAGGGGAGGCGTACACAGATACGCAGTATTTT
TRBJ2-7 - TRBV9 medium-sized CASSEGGALQQYF TGTGCCAGCAGCGAAGGGGGTGCCCTTCAGCAGTACTTC
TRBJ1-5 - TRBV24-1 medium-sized CATSDEGHNQPQHF TGTGCCACCAGTGATGAAGGACACAATCAGCCCCAGCATTTT
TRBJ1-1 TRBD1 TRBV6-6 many CASSPRGKNTEAFF TGTGCCAGCAGTCCCAGGGGGAAGAACACTGAAGCTTTCTTT
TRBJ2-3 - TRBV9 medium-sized CASSEGLGGTQYF TGTGCCAGCAGCGAGGGTCTCGGGGGTACGCAGTATTTT